This note documents a single T cell receptor beta chain sequence. As originally analysed: Estimation of nucleated cell counts relied on the amplification of reference gene primers. The protocol was immunoSEQ multiplex PCR, while the TCRdb copy is restricted to in-frame clones and leaves out a portion. The DNA gave D and trimming, while V, J and clone size come from that table. The sample has around 260,000 clones; less than 90% are singletons. The data stem from a study of blood T cell repertoires in COVID-19. About the research overall: PBMCs, B-cell-depleted T cells, or T cells were the source of the cDNA or gDNA that made up the material.

CDR1 and CDR2 from the germline V gene are MNHEY and SVGEGT. J was trimmed by 5 bases and V by 0 bases; bases with no gene match: 10. The CDR3 has 17 amino acids. Sequencing was done on a sample of peripheral blood. The receptor was derived from a human donor in a cohort sampled during active COVID-19. The V gene is TRBV6-2 or TRBV6-3, the J gene TRBJ2-7; 10 bases agree with TRBD1. Here the CDR3 DNA reads TGTGCCAGCAGTTACTCGTACTCCCAGGGACAGGGGAACGAGCAGTACTTC. It codes for CASSYSYSQGQGNEQYF.